What follows is one T cell receptor beta chain and its context. Its antigen specificity is not known. No per-base quality is available; no much larger clone lies one base away. This entry comes from a study of cytomegalovirus exposure and HLA in healthy donors (TCRdb year 2017). About the investigation overall: An earlier analysis of 587 of the donors reported 276 Gb of sequence data and approximately 120 million unique TCR beta sequences obtained from around 170 million T cells. Across some 400 genotyped donors of the cohort, an average of approximately 240,000 unique TCR beta nucleotide sequences per donor were sequenced, and around 19% of those sequences were non-productive. The study used immunosequencing to profile the T cell repertoires of several hundred subjects and linked those repertoires to cytomegalovirus serostatus. The aim of the study was to test whether cataloging public T cell receptors could identify signatures of past pathogen exposure. A later analysis re-analyzed previously published TCR beta repertoires from approximately 700 donors and added high-resolution HLA genotyping to study TCR occurrence patterns. In addition to the first cohort of roughly 670 subjects, a separate validation cohort of 130 or so different subjects was used. To predict cytomegalovirus infection status, the study combined high-throughput TCR immunosequencing, statistical association of individual TCRs with disease status, and machine learning. Of the approximately 370 genotyped donors, approximately 81% were placed in the genetic ancestry cluster associated with self-reported Caucasian donors. HLA typing covered class I and class II loci at four-digit resolution. Every discovery cohort repertoire had been produced on one sequencing platform. A later genetic analysis took genome-wide SNP genotypes for about 65% of the 666 donors and used that subset as a discovery cohort. Typing coverage varied by locus: about 620-630 donors for A, B, C, DRB1 and DQB1; roughly 500 for DQA1; approximately 610 for DPA1; roughly 470 for DPB1. In an earlier analysis of 587 of the donors, high-throughput TCR beta sequencing was used to judge whether each TCR beta V gene segment behaved as functional or pseudogenic. Rather than using new phenotypic data, the later analysis identified candidate immune exposures from TCR beta sequences and from how often those sequences occurred across donors. Donor age, sex, ethnicity and CMV serostatus were compiled alongside the repertoire data. Roughly 300 gigabases of sequencing data and 70 million to 100 million unique TCR sequences were included in an early release covering several hundred HLA-typed donors. Four or five DR-DQ haplotypes were treated as single units for association and clustering because of strong linkage in the cohort.

The cohort was made up of about 610 healthy bone marrow donors. Cohort members were all nominally healthy when sampled, although unrecorded immune exposures were likely present. The donor was CMV seropositive and belonged to the group of about 290 seropositive cohort members. Each donor provided a peripheral blood sample, and peripheral blood mononuclear cells were used for TCR beta sequencing. The Qiagen DNeasy Blood Extraction Kit was used to extract genomic DNA from the blood cell samples. V is shortened by 5 bases, J by 0 bases, and the region joining them spans 14 bases. Taken from the germline V gene, the CDR1 and CDR2 loops are MGHRA and YSYEKL. Its CDR3 holds 16 amino acids, cysteine through phenylalanine. The kept DNA is CDR3 alone, 48 bases in frame from the first base. Library construction relied on the immunoSEQ multiplex PCR assay. A mixture of 60 forward primers for TCR Vbeta segments and 13 reverse primers for TCR Jbeta segments was used in the multiplex PCR. The CDR3 region of rearranged TCR beta genes was amplified from genomic DNA with a multiplex PCR assay. Amplified TCR beta libraries were sequenced as 87-base-pair reads on the Illumina HiSeq System. The authors' analysis ran thus. Across the 670 or so repertoires, a later analysis counted roughly 77 million unique TCR beta chains, roughly 11 million of which were shared by at least two donors. A nearest-neighbor algorithm error-corrected the raw reads and collapsed the reads into unique sequences, merging closely related sequences to remove PCR and sequencing errors. CDR3 sequences were aligned to IMGT reference sequences to assign V, D and J gene segments. For a sequence to be retained, a match of at least six nucleotides was required to both a V gene segment and a J gene segment. A rearrangement counted as productive if the CDR3 had no stop codons and remained in frame with V and J, and every other rearrangement counted as non-productive. Following IMGT convention, CDR3 was defined as the stretch from the second conserved V-encoded cysteine up to the conserved J-encoded phenylalanine. In an earlier analysis of 500 to 650 of the donors, sequences lacking an unambiguous match to a single V gene segment were excluded. In an earlier analysis of several hundred of the donors, V segments were called functional above 56.7% productive rearrangements and were called segregating when the between-donor standard deviation exceeded 5%. A statistical classification framework was built for diagnosing cytomegalovirus status from the catalog of TCR beta chain sequences. In a later analysis, V and J genes were assigned by comparing TCR nucleotide sequences against IMGT/GENE-DB human TR gene sequences. Using the TCRdist pipeline, a later analysis assigned CDR3 sequences along with most-parsimonious VDJ recombination scenarios. In a later analysis, every TCR beta chain was defined by the combination of its CDR3 amino acid sequence and its V-gene family, and reads without a unique V-gene family were dropped. As a way to deal with suspected cross-contamination and a sequencing artifact, a later analysis dropped approximately 570 nucleotide sequences that were highly shared and had low generation probability. For each public chain, a later analysis derived a clonal expansion index from normalized ranks of inferred template counts within each repertoire. In a later analysis, generation probabilities were computed with a VDJ recombination model fitted to out-of-frame rearrangements, and the resulting probabilities were checked against IGoR. In a later analysis, TCR-TCR, TCR-HLA and TCR-CMV co-occurrence was scored with hypergeometric tests, and a repertoire-size bias correction was applied to TCR pairs. A later analysis estimated false discovery rates by permuting HLA or CMV assignments 20 times. In a later analysis, co-occurring TCRs were grouped using DBSCAN, and TCRdist sequence similarity was added for clustering within HLA-allele-positive subsets. Repertoires with fewer than 30,000 or more than 120,000 public chains, plus five repertoires with anomalous nucleotide sharing, were excluded from co-occurrence clustering. The table was pulled from immuneACCESS by TCRdb, which kept in-frame rearrangements only. Such tables lose some clones; where checked, under half of the loss comes from unresolved V genes, and the rest has no known cause. V, J and clone size were drawn from that table, and D and trimming were deduced from the DNA. In all, the sample holds 200,000 to 300,000 clones, and roughly 82% of those were seen once. 5% to 6.5% of the sample is held by the ten biggest clonotypes.

The study at large found these results: It was suggested by the authors that the approach could potentially be generalized to other disease states and immunological phenotypes. Because HLA typing was missing for some donors at each locus, association tests included only the typed subset. In both the original and validation cohorts, the classifier was reported to diagnose cytomegalovirus status with high specificity and sensitivity. Broadly in line with IMGT annotations, most TCR beta V segments showed up in productive rearrangements about 87% or about 30% of the time in an earlier analysis of 450 to 750 of the donors. A later analysis found that most CMV-associated TCR beta chains appeared HLA-restricted, with HLA associations seemingly driven largely by CMV exposure. Because the 87-base-pair reads could not distinguish some IMGT-functional V segments, including TRBV6-2 and TRBV6-3, those segments were excluded. A later analysis reported that several top co-occurrence clusters appeared linked to parvovirus B19, influenza, CMV and Epstein-Barr virus. In this cohort, only TCR beta chains were sequenced, and detectable features were limited by the absence of alpha or paired-chain data. According to a later analysis, TCR association rates differed among HLA loci, with DRB1 alleles showing the most associated TCRs and HLA-C alleles showing the fewest. Most TCR sequences were seen in very few donors, while some public TCRs were found in many individuals. A total of fewer than 200 TCR beta chains were listed by the study as associated with cytomegalovirus. The earlier analysis of 587 of the donors excluded roughly 17 rarely observed V segments, including chromosome 9 orphons, because counts were too low. Sequencing depth was assumed to be roughly uniform across donors in the presence/absence analyses, though that assumption may not hold. A later genetic analysis reported fewer N-insertions in productive TCRs among donors in an Asian-associated ancestry cluster than the roughly 620-donor mean. A later analysis found that HLA-associated TCR beta chains were more clonally expanded and had lower generation probabilities than equally common non-associated chains. When HLA alleles, especially DR and DQ, strongly co-occurred, TCR associations were difficult to assign to individual alleles. A later genetic analysis associated a missense DCLRE1C variant with V-gene and J-gene trimming of TCR beta chains, and an independent cohort replicated the association. CMV serostatus was the only immune exposure information available for the cohort. A later analysis associated about 16,000 TCR beta sequences with specific HLA alleles at a false discovery rate of 0.05. A cluster of highly shared sequence variants was judged likely to represent a technical artifact of the sequencing pipeline. A few of the identified cytomegalovirus-associated TCR beta chains were confirmed in vitro to be specific for cytomegalovirus antigens. A further reported finding was that TCR beta sequences accurately predicted the HLA-A and HLA-B alleles for most subjects in the first cohort. Linkage disequilibrium might explain the correlated functional status among segregating V segments, but an unknown experimental factor could not be ruled out.

Sequences were obtained from PBMCs. The rearrangement combines TRBV4-1 with TRBJ1-3; perhaps TRBD1 is the D gene, with 6 bases matching. This receptor was obtained from a woman in her 40s in good health and CMV-seropositive. The CDR3 here reads CASSIRQAYSGNTIYF. The nucleotide sequence is given as TGCGCCAGCAGCATAAGACAGGCGTACTCTGGAAACACCATATATTTT.